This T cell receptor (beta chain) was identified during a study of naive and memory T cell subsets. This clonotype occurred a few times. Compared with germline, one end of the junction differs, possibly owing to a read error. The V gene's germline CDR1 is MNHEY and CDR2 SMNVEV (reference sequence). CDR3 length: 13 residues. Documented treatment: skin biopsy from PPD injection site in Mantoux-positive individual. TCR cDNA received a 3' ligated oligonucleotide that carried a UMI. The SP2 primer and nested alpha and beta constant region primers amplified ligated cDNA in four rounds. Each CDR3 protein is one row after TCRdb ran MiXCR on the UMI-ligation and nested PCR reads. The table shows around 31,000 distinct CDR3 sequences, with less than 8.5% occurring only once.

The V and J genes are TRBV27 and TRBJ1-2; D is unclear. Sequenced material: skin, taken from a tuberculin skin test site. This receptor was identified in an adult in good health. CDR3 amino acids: CASSPDGNYGDTF. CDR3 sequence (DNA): TGTGCCAGCAGTCCTGATGGAAACTATGGCGACACCTTC.